These 9 T cell receptor beta chains came from one sample sequenced in a study of T cell clonotyping in hematopoietic cell transplantation. Repertoires were generated with immunoSEQ multiplex PCR, while TCRdb's copy carries only in-frame clones and drops some. The table shows under 5,000 clones, with around 94% occurring only once. The starting material was PBMCs, obtained 180 days after allogeneic stem cell transplant. Every receptor here comes from a male patient between 60 and 69 years old who had an allogeneic stem cell transplant from a related donor, so the T cells may come from the graft donor. Some clones in this sample may be carry-over from other donors' samples.

J is TRBJ1-2 and V is TRBV30, with 8 positions matching TRBD1. CDR3 length: 13 residues. The V gene end was trimmed by 5 bases and the J gene end by 4 bases; junction bases not matched to a gene: 6. Germline CDR1 reads GTSNPN; CDR2 reads SVGIG (reference sequence). The CDR3 sequence: CAWARTGTYGYTF. CDR3 bases: TGTGCCTGGGCCCGGACAGGGACCTATGGCTACACCTTC.

The gene calls are TRBV7-4 and TRBJ2-7; D ambiguous. The germline V and J ends were trimmed by 5 bases and 6 bases, with 23 bases remaining between them. The CDR3 spans 16 residues. Per the germline V gene, CDR1 is SGHVT and CDR2 is SQSDAQ. The CDR3 protein is CASSPLRIETKGEQYF. The CDR3 DNA is TGTGCCAGCAGCCCGTTGAGAATAGAAACAAAAGGCGAGCAGTACTTC.

This chain joins TRBV19 and TRBJ1-2; D gene unclear. This CDR3 contains 12 residues. The germline V and J ends were trimmed by 7 bases and 2 bases, with 8 bases remaining between them. Germline-derived CDR1 and CDR2 are LNHDA and SQIVND (reference sequence). CDR3 sequence reads: CASKEPNYGYTF. The DNA for the CDR3 is TGTGCCAGTAAAGAACCAAACTATGGCTACACCTTC.

This clone has more than one count but fewer than ten. The CDR3 region has the DNA TGTGCCAGTCGGATGGGCTCCTACAATGAGCAGTTCTTC. As protein: CASRMGSYNEQFF. The gene calls are TRBV6-5 and TRBJ2-1; unclear D gene. CDR1 is MNHEY, CDR2 SVGAGI, per germline. The CDR3 consists of 13 residues. V was shortened by 9 bases and J by 0 bases, with 9 bases between the two germline ends.

The chain recombines TRBV29-1 with TRBJ2-7, with D uncertain. Germline V gene sequence: CDR1 SQVTM, CDR2 ANQGSEA. The CDR3 extends over 11 amino acids. The V gene lost 2 bases and the J gene lost 2 bases, with 4 bases spanning the gap. The CDR3 coding sequence is TGCAGCGTTGAATCGGCCTACGAGCAGTACTTC. This gives the protein CSVESAYEQYF.

The rearrangement joins TRBV28 to TRBJ2-5; the D is unclear. CDR3 size: 15 residues. The ends were cut back, 5 bases at V and 3 bases at J, with 16 bases in the middle. Looked up from germline, CDR1 is MDHEN and CDR2 is SYDVKM. CDR3 loop: CASSLVPLAEETQYF. The CDR3 bases are TGTGCCAGCAGTCTCGTCCCTCTCGCTGAAGAGACCCAGTACTTC.

This clone was recorded only once. The chain employs TRBV4-1 and TRBJ1-1; 11 bases agree with TRBD1. The CDR3 extends over 17 amino acids. After removal of 0 bases from V and 5 bases from J, the junction contained 8 bases not matched to a gene. CDR1 and CDR2 from the germline V gene are MGHRA and YSYEKL. In nucleotides, the CDR3 is TGCGCCAGCAGCCAAGAAAGCCGGGACAGGGGGATAACTGAAGCTTTCTTT. Its protein product is CASSQESRDRGITEAFF.

The V call is TRBV19, the J call TRBJ2-7; the D gene is possibly TRBD1 (5 bases). V was shortened by 5 bases and J by 7 bases, with 15 bases between the two germline ends. CDR1 and CDR2 from the germline V gene are LNHDA and SQIVND (reference sequence). The CDR3 consists of 13 residues. The CDR3 DNA reads TGTGCCAGTAGTTCCCCAAGAAGGGGTGAGCAGTACTTC. Its protein product is CASSSPRRGEQYF.

The rearrangement uses TRBV29-1 and TRBJ2-5; a weak D match, TRBD2 (5 bases). V was pared by 2 bases and J by 7 bases, with 5 bases between. The CDR3 loop spans 10 amino acids. Germline V gene data show CDR1 as SQVTM and CDR2 as ANQGSEA. The CDR3 coding sequence is TGCAGCGTTGAACGGGGGACCCAGTACTTC. Amino acids: CSVERGTQYF.